The present TCR beta chain was sequenced within a study of T-cell memory formation after mild COVID-19. Study-wide findings and caveats: Contracting CD4+ clones sat mainly in CM and EM; CD8+ in EMRA.

Germline lookup yields CDR1 MDHEN and CDR2 SYDVKM. This CDR3 is 17 amino acids long. With 6 bases clipped from V and 4 bases from J, the junction kept 11 bases outside the gene matches. This clonotype was seen a few times. Its target is not known. 5'RACE, which relied on constant-segment primers, yielded TCR alpha and TCR beta cDNA libraries carrying sample barcodes and UMIs. One entry per CDR3 protein results from TCRdb running MiXCR on the 5' RACE reads. This table has over 250,000 distinct CDR3 sequences, approximately 15% appearing once. The rearrangement joins TRBV28 to TRBJ2-2; 10 positions agree with TRBD2. The sample comprised PBMCs or a T cell subset sorted from them (not recorded which). The TCR comes from a man in his late teens or twenties who had mild COVID-19 (a few samples of this study predate the infection). Cell type and time point are not known. This CDR3 reads CASSRRVAGGVTGELFF. The DNA for the CDR3 is TGTGCCAGCAGCCGGCGGGTAGCGGGGGGAGTCACCGGGGAGCTGTTTTTT.